These T cell receptor beta chains were read from a single sample in a study of CD8+ T cells in alopecia areata. Only in-frame clones appear in the TCRdb table, and some are missing; sequencing was by immunoSEQ multiplex PCR. The data hold roughly 210,000 clones, with 43% observed a single time. The sequences come from CD4+ T cells sorted from blood, collected at roughly week 36, from a patient treated with tofacitinib. Source of these receptors: a human donor with alopecia areata. Both conserved end residues are part of each CDR3. The D gene is left open where the match is weak. Clone size is given for some rows only: seen once, a few or many times, or a class if the clone is expanded.

V	size	D	J	CDR3	DNA
TRBV5-5	-	TRBD2	TRBJ2-3	CASSLAGIAGGADTQYF	TGTGCCAGCAGCTTGGCCGGCATAGCGGGAGGAGCAGATACGCAGTATTTT
TRBV7-9	-	-	TRBJ2-5	CASSAAPGRQYF	TGTGCCAGCAGCGCAGCCCCGGGACGGCAGTACTTC
TRBV18	-	-	TRBJ2-3	CASSPPGLNTQYF	TGTGCCAGCTCACCCCCGGGGTTAAATACGCAGTATTTT
TRBV29-1	few	TRBD1	TRBJ1-1	CSAGWDRNTEAFF	TGCAGCGCCGGGTGGGACAGGAACACTGAAGCTTTCTTT
TRBV28	-	-	TRBJ2-1	CASSQRGNEQFF	TGTGCCAGCAGTCAGAGGGGGAATGAGCAGTTCTTC
TRBV10-3	-	-	TRBJ2-1	CAISEGALRWEQFF	TGTGCCATCAGTGAAGGGGCCCTTCGATGGGAGCAGTTCTTC
TRBV11-2	-	-	TRBJ2-5	CASSLGGTQETQYF	TGTGCCAGCAGCTTAGGGGGGACCCAAGAGACCCAGTACTTC
TRBV9	-	-	TRBJ2-2	CASTANTGELFF	TGTGCCAGCACGGCGAACACCGGGGAGCTGTTTTTT
TRBV30	-	TRBD1	TRBJ1-5	CAWSADREHQPQHF	TGTGCCTGGAGTGCGGACAGGGAACATCAGCCCCAGCATTTT
TRBV25-1	-	-	TRBJ1-3	CASSELRGSGNTIYF	TGTGCCAGCAGTGAATTGAGGGGCTCTGGAAACACCATATATTTT
TRBV5-4	-	-	TRBJ2-5	CASSPGPEEKETQYF	TGTGCCAGCAGTCCGGGTCCTGAGGAAAAAGAGACCCAGTACTTC
TRBV30	-	-	TRBJ1-1	CAWSSRRGYKNTEAFF	TGTGCCTGGAGTTCTAGGAGGGGATATAAGAACACTGAAGCTTTCTTT
TRBV29-1	-	TRBD2	TRBJ2-5	CSVSGGGQETQYF	TGCAGCGTAAGCGGGGGAGGTCAAGAGACCCAGTACTTC
TRBV6-5	-	-	TRBJ1-2	CASSARTGYGYTF	TGTGCCAGCAGTGCGCGGACGGGCTATGGCTACACCTTC
TRBV5-1	-	-	TRBJ2-5	CASSLVSLPVGTQYF	TGCGCCAGCAGCTTGGTATCACTTCCCGTTGGGACCCAGTACTTC
TRBV4-3	-	TRBD2	TRBJ2-5	CASSHSSGSRETQYF	TGCGCCAGCAGCCACTCTAGCGGGAGTCGAGAGACCCAGTACTTC
TRBV27	few	-	TRBJ1-5	CASRGFKEPQHF	TGTGCCAGCAGGGGCTTCAAAGAGCCCCAGCATTTT
TRBV7-9	many	-	TRBJ2-5	CASSLLAAETQYF	TGTGCCAGCAGCTTACTCGCGGCCGAGACCCAGTACTTC
TRBV11-2	few	-	TRBJ1-1	CASSSSTGGAEAFF	TGTGCCAGCAGCTCCTCCACGGGGGGCGCTGAAGCTTTCTTT
TRBV5-1	-	TRBD1	TRBJ2-5	CASSSGQGRETQYF	TGCGCCAGCAGCTCCGGACAGGGAAGGGAGACCCAGTACTTC
TRBV10-3	few	-	TRBJ2-7	CAISRAGAKYEQYF	TGTGCCATCAGTCGGGCAGGGGCGAAGTACGAGCAGTACTTC
TRBV18	few	-	TRBJ2-7	CASSPTRGYEQYF	TGTGCCAGCTCACCTACCCGAGGTTACGAGCAGTACTTC
TRBV30	few	TRBD1	TRBJ1-5	CAWNRGGYSNQPQHF	TGTGCCTGGAACAGGGGTGGTTATAGCAATCAGCCCCAGCATTTT
TRBV4-3	-	TRBD2	TRBJ2-3	CASSQDGRASTDTQYF	TGCGCCAGCAGCCAAGACGGGAGGGCGAGCACAGATACGCAGTATTTT
TRBV7-9	-	-	TRBJ2-7	CASSLEGLGSYEQYF	TGTGCCAGCAGCTTAGAGGGGTTAGGCTCCTACGAGCAGTACTTC
TRBV2	-	TRBD1	TRBJ2-1	CASSETGVGEQFF	TGTGCCAGCAGTGAAACAGGGGTAGGTGAGCAGTTCTTC
TRBV2	few	-	TRBJ2-6	CASSEAPQAGANVLTF	TGTGCCAGCAGTGAAGCCCCCCAGGCCGGGGCCAACGTCCTGACTTTC
TRBV5-1	-	-	TRBJ2-3	CASSLNHPDTQYF	TGCGCCAGCAGCTTGAACCACCCCGATACGCAGTATTTT
TRBV18	-	-	TRBJ2-5	CASSPEYQETQYF	TGTGCCAGCTCACCGGAGTACCAAGAGACCCAGTACTTC
TRBV7-2	-	-	TRBJ2-3	CASSSGSTDTQYF	TGTGCCAGCAGCTCCGGATCCACAGATACGCAGTATTTT
TRBV5-1	-	-	TRBJ1-1	CASSLDSLNTEAFF	TGCGCCAGCAGCTTGGACAGTTTGAACACTGAAGCTTTCTTT
TRBV28	-	TRBD1	TRBJ2-5	CASTQGQQETQYF	TGTGCCAGCACCCAGGGACAGCAAGAGACCCAGTACTTC
TRBV7-9	-	-	TRBJ1-2	CASSLVAGLVEGYTF	TGTGCCAGCAGCTTAGTAGCAGGGTTGGTAGAAGGCTACACCTTC
TRBV30	-	-	TRBJ2-7	CAWRAGGDYEQYF	TGTGCCTGGAGGGCTGGTGGGGACTACGAGCAGTACTTC
TRBV5-1	-	-	TRBJ2-1	CASSLTDEQFF	TGCGCCAGCAGCTTGACGGATGAGCAGTTCTTC
TRBV29-1	-	-	TRBJ1-4	CSVSGTANEKLFF	TGCAGCGTATCCGGGACGGCTAATGAAAAACTGTTTTTT
TRBV14	-	TRBD2	TRBJ2-1	CASSQDPGLAWSSYNEQFF	TGTGCCAGCAGCCAAGATCCCGGACTAGCGTGGAGCTCCTACAATGAGCAGTTCTTC
TRBV30	-	-	TRBJ1-4	CAWSGGPAEKLFF	TGTGCCTGGAGTGGAGGTCCCGCTGAAAAACTGTTTTTT
TRBV9	-	-	TRBJ2-2	CASSVVTGPTGELFF	TGTGCCAGCAGCGTAGTCACAGGCCCCACCGGGGAGCTGTTTTTT
TRBV6-1	-	TRBD1	TRBJ1-5	CASRTGGWNQPQHF	TGTGCCAGCAGGACAGGGGGCTGGAATCAGCCCCAGCATTTT
TRBV5-1	-	-	TRBJ2-1	CASSWTSSTEQFF	TGCGCCAGCAGCTGGACATCGTCCACAGAGCAGTTCTTC